The next 16 T cell receptor beta chains were all read from a single sample in a study of OX40 agonist ivuxolimab in advanced cancers. The repertoire was sequenced with immunoSEQ multiplex PCR; TCRdb's copy has only in-frame clones and lacks some. The sample has 98,000 or so clones, more than 85% seen once. The sample here was CD4+ or CD8+ T cells sorted from blood, taken in a trial of the OX40 agonist ivuxolimab. The receptors shown here come from an adult with an advanced solid tumor such as melanoma, head and neck, liver or kidney cancer.

The chain recombines TRBV5-1 with TRBJ2-1, with D unclear. This CDR3 spans 15 amino acids. V gave up 1 base and J gave up 3 bases, with 11 bases separating them. Germline lookup yields CDR1 SGHRS and CDR2 YFSETQ. In DNA, the CDR3 is TGCGCCAGCAGCTTGAGGTGGCAGGTCTACAATGAGCAGTTCTTC. Amino acids: CASSLRWQVYNEQFF.

This chain links TRBV5-1 with TRBJ1-1; tentative D call: TRBD1 (5 bases). CDR1 is SGHRS and CDR2 is YFSETQ in the germline V gene. This CDR3 has 14 residues. V was trimmed by 4 bases and J by 0 bases, leaving 10 bases between them. CDR3 bases: TGCGCCAGCAGCGAGGGGCCTATGAACACTGAAGCTTTCTTT. Its protein is CASSEGPMNTEAFF.

The chain uses TRBV28 and TRBJ2-3; 13 bases map to TRBD2. The V and J ends lost 5 bases and 3 bases, in that order; junction bases with no gene match: 2. The CDR3 spans 15 residues. Germline V gene lookup returns CDR1 MDHEN and CDR2 SYDVKM. CDR3 sequence (DNA): TGTGCCAGCAGTACTAGCGGGAGGGTTACAGATACGCAGTATTTT. This codes for CASSTSGRVTDTQYF.

The CDR3 bases are TGTGCCAGTAGTATAGAAGACAGGAGCCCTACGCAGTATTTT. The encoded protein is CASSIEDRSPTQYF. The chain recombines TRBV19 with TRBJ2-3, with D perhaps matching TRBD1 (6 bases). The CDR3 loop spans 14 amino acids. The V gene lost 0 bases and the J gene lost 8 bases, with 12 bases spanning the gap. Germline CDR1 reads LNHDA; CDR2 reads SQIVND (reference sequence).

This chain joins TRBV18 and TRBJ2-5, with D possibly being TRBD1 (6 bases). Trimming left V 3 bases short and J 4 bases short, with 21 bases between. Germline CDR1 and CDR2: KGHSH and LQKENI. The CDR3 length is 17 residues. The CDR3 sequence is CASSPSKSGGRGETQYF. For the CDR3, the DNA is TGTGCCAGCTCACCGTCAAAATCGGGCGGCAGGGGAGAGACCCAGTACTTC.

The rearrangement uses TRBV6-6 and TRBJ1-1; 8 bases agree with TRBD1. Germline V CDR1 and CDR2: MNHNY, SVGAGI (reference sequence). V gave up 5 bases and J gave up 4 bases; unmatched junction bases: 3. The CDR3 contains 13 residues. CDR3: CASSNTGGTEAFF. CDR3 coding DNA: TGTGCCAGCAGTAATACAGGGGGCACTGAAGCTTTCTTT.

J is TRBJ1-4 and V is TRBV27; D possibly corresponds to TRBD1 (5 bases). This CDR3 is built from 11 residues. V dropped 2 bases and J dropped 11 bases, with 6 bases sitting between them. From germline, CDR1 is MNHEY and CDR2 SMNVEV (reference sequence). The DNA for the CDR3 is TGTGCCAGCAGTTTACGGGGGAAACTGTTTTTT. Its translation is CASSLRGKLFF.

The rearrangement links TRBV6-6 to TRBJ1-5; D unclear. The CDR3 loop spans 13 amino acids. The germline V gene encodes CDR1 MNHNY and CDR2 SVGAGI (reference sequence). Trimming cost V 7 bases and J 3 bases, with 10 bases left between them. The CDR3 protein is CASIRRPNQPQHF. The CDR3, as DNA: TGTGCCAGCATCCGGCGACCCAATCAGCCCCAGCATTTT.

The chain has TRBV9 and TRBJ2-3; D call uncertain. Trimming left V 1 base short and J 4 bases short, with 10 bases between. This CDR3 spans 14 amino acids. Germline CDR1 and CDR2: SGDLS and YYNGEE. The CDR3 DNA follows: TGTGCCAGCAGCGTACTTGCAGCGCCAGATACGCAGTATTTT. It translates to CASSVLAAPDTQYF. Full variable domain (remainder filled in from reference TRBV9 and TRBJ2-3): DSGVTQTPKHLITATGQRVTLRCSPRSGDLSVYWYQQSLDQGLQFLIQYYNGEERAKGNILERFSAQQFPDLHSELNLSSLELGDSALYFCASSVLAAPDTQYFGPGTRLTVL.

This chain links TRBV29-1 with TRBJ2-1, with D perhaps TRBD2 (6 bases). This CDR3 is 17 amino acids long. The germline V gene encodes CDR1 SQVTM and CDR2 ANQGSEA. Trimming shortened V by 3 bases and J by 1 base, and 19 bases separated the two germline ends. The CDR3 DNA is TGCAGCGTTGAGGGGGGAGTGAGGGGCGTATCCTACAATGAGCAGTTCTTC. This codes for CSVEGGVRGVSYNEQFF.

The chain links TRBV19 to TRBJ2-1, with 14 positions matching TRBD2. The CDR3 contains 19 residues. V shed 3 bases and J 4 bases; nucleotides not matched to a gene: 11. Germline-derived CDR1 and CDR2 are LNHDA and SQIVND (reference sequence). The CDR3: CASSISETSGRDLYNEQFF. Here the CDR3 DNA reads TGTGCCAGTAGTATTAGCGAGACTAGCGGGAGGGATCTATACAATGAGCAGTTCTTC.

This rearrangement joins TRBV2 to TRBJ1-1; D not resolved. The CDR3 runs to 15 residues. The V and J ends lost 3 bases and 4 bases respectively, with 15 bases between them. Germline-derived CDR1 and CDR2 are SNHLY and FYNNEI. The CDR3: CASSEEWSSVTEAFF. The CDR3 region has the DNA TGTGCCAGCAGTGAGGAATGGAGTTCGGTCACTGAAGCTTTCTTT.

The chain couples TRBV4-2 to TRBJ2-1, with TRBD2 matching 13 bases. Germline V gene data show CDR1 as LGHNA and CDR2 as YNFKEQ. The CDR3 length is 16 residues. Losses at the gene ends were 6 bases for V and 6 bases for J; bases not matched to a gene: 8. DNA of the CDR3: TGTGCCAGCAGTTCCACCGGGACTAGCGGGACCAATGAGCAGTTCTTC. This sequence encodes CASSSTGTSGTNEQFF.

V is TRBV5-1 and J is TRBJ2-7; TRBD2 agrees at 10 bases. The germline CDR1 and CDR2 sequences are SGHRS and YFSETQ. The length of the CDR3 is 15 residues. The V gene end was trimmed by 5 bases and the J gene end by 2 bases; junction bases not matched to a gene: 7. CDR3 sequence: CASSDPAGGPYEQYF. CDR3 DNA: TGCGCCAGCAGTGACCCAGCGGGAGGGCCCTACGAGCAGTACTTC. The entire variable domain, with the rest obtained from reference TRBV5-1 and TRBJ2-7, is as follows: KAGVTQTPRYLIKTRGQQVTLSCSPISGHRSVSWYQQTPGQGLQFLFEYFSETQRNKGNFPGRFSGRQFSNSRSEMNVSTLELGDSALYLCASSDPAGGPYEQYFGPGTRLTVT.

The rearrangement uses TRBV19 and TRBJ2-5; tentatively, D is TRBD1 (6 bases). The CDR3 extends over 15 amino acids. Looked up from germline, CDR1 is LNHDA and CDR2 is SQIVND (reference sequence). Trimming removed 1 base at V and 5 bases at J, with 14 bases between. The CDR3 DNA is TGTGCCAGTAGTATAGGCGCAGGGGTGGGGGAGACCCAGTACTTC. Translated: CASSIGAGVGETQYF.

The gene calls are TRBV5-1 and TRBJ2-5; D is ambiguous. Germline V gives CDR1 SGHRS, CDR2 YFSETQ. Trimming removed 1 base at V and 1 base at J, with 5 bases between. The CDR3 spans 13 residues. CDR3 sequence (DNA): TGCGCCAGCAGCTTGACAATCCAAGAGACCCAGTACTTC. Amino acid sequence: CASSLTIQETQYF.